This T cell receptor (beta chain) was obtained from a study of T cell responses to AZD1222 COVID-19 vaccine. Assay: immunoSEQ multiplex PCR; the TCRdb copy retains only in-frame clones and omits some. This table holds about 140,000 clones, more than 70% found once. Whole-study findings and limits: Unmutated variant regions are reportedly targeted by nearly half of spike-specific TCRs.

The CDR3 sequence is 15 residues long. Trimming pared 4 bases from V and 2 bases from J, leaving 13 bases between. Germline values: CDR1 SGHRS, CDR2 YFSETQ. The sample holds one count of this clone. Its matching antigen is unknown. The sequence was obtained from an adult who received the AZD1222 COVID-19 vaccine. This material consisted of peripheral blood, taken 28 days after the second AZD1222 dose. V is TRBV5-1 and J is TRBJ2-1; possible D gene TRBD2, 5 bases. The CDR3 region has the DNA TGCGCCAGCAGCCCCCTGGGGAGAACCTACAATGAGCAGTTCTTC. As protein: CASSPLGRTYNEQFF.